This entry concerns a single T cell receptor beta chain. Its antigen remains unidentified. No base quality values were provided; no much bigger clone lies one nucleotide off. Including the terminal cysteine and phenylalanine, the CDR3 comprises 16 residues. Of the read, only the CDR3 DNA is kept; its 48 bases are in frame from base 1. Ends trimmed: V by 1 base, J by 9 bases; bases unmatched to a gene: 5. The germline V gene (reference sequence) provides CDR1 SEHNR and CDR2 FQNEAQ. The immunoSEQ Assay was used to sequence TCR beta CDR3 regions from DNA. As for the original processing: To compute T cell density, TCR beta template counts were normalized to usable DNA, which was estimated by amplifying housekeeping genes. Using the preseqR package, richness was estimated by extrapolating to 120,000 templates for tissue samples and 400,000 templates for PBMC samples. Clonality was taken to be one minus Pielou's evenness. Tissue-enriched TCRs were identified through differential abundance testing performed on productive amino-acid clonotypes, with a minimum total count of 5 and an alpha of 0.1. The Jaccard Index and the Morisita Overlap Index were used to quantify repertoire overlap between compartments. GLIPH grouped TCR beta CDR3s together with public tetramer-defined viral CDR3s, and a viral motif had to include at least three viral sequences and show V-gene enrichment. TCRdb holds this immuneACCESS table with in-frame rearrangements only. Some clones are missing; in checked studies, unresolved V genes explain under half, and the rest has no known cause. That table furnishes V, J and clone size, whereas the DNA furnished D and trimming. In all, the sample holds some 56,000 clones, and just over 85% of those were seen once. Of the sample, over 4% falls within the top ten clones.

At diagnosis, peripheral blood, uninvolved tumor-adjacent lung and tumor were collected and were preserved as a mix of fresh-frozen and FFPE material. For TCR repertoire profiling, the blood samples were analyzed as peripheral blood mononuclear cells. The source of the sample is a study of T cells in localized non-small cell lung cancer (TCRdb year 2020). A note on the overall study: The study analyzed T cell repertoires of roughly 220 early-stage NSCLC patients, comparing tumors and uninvolved tumor-adjacent lungs. The cohort consisted of under 300 treatment-naive NSCLC patients whose localized lung tumors had been resected. NSCLC patients had a mean age of approximately 72 years, and around 140 were male and 107 female. Findings and caveats that apply to the study as a whole: Because multi-region sequencing of the tumors was not done, intratumor heterogeneity could not be ruled out. Uninvolved tumor-adjacent lung showed the highest T cell clonality, higher than tumor, which suggests more focused antigenic responses in the adjacent lung. A median of roughly 58 of the top 100 tumor clones were detected in paired uninvolved adjacent lung, and approximately 28 of these tumor clones were also found among the top 100 clones of the paired uninvolved adjacent lung. Longer overall survival was associated with higher blood T cell density, whereas shorter survival was associated with higher adjacent-lung clonality. Since the design was exploratory, TCR variables were selected using unadjusted p-values with no false-discovery rate correction.

The source is a woman aged 35 to 69 with stage I lung adenocarcinoma. Source: peripheral blood, taken before any cancer treatment. The chain couples TRBV7-9 to TRBJ2-1, with 14 junctional bases fitting TRBD2. The DNA is as follows: TGTGCCAGCAGCTTAGTCGCGACTAGCGGGGGGGGTGAGCAGTTCTTC. The translation is CASSLVATSGGGEQFF.